Shown below are 14 T cell receptor beta chains from a single sample sequenced in a study of T cell repertoires in cytomegalovirus infection. TCRdb processed the reads anew with MiXCR; each CDR3 protein has one entry. Counted here are fewer than 550,000 distinct CDR3 sequences, 11% occurring once; the ten biggest clones make up roughly a tenth. Sample: PBMCs. These receptors all stem from a human donor in good health (CMV status not recorded). Some clones in this sample may be carry-over from other donors' samples.

This clonotype was found many times. The genes are TRBV12-3 or TRBV12-4 and TRBJ1-1; tentative D call: TRBD1 (5 bases). V lost 3 bases, J lost 4 bases, and 15 bases lay in between. The CDR3 is made up of 15 amino acids. Here the CDR3 reads CASSFRTGGGTEAFF. CDR3 bases: TGTGCCAGCAGTTTTCGTACTGGGGGGGGCACTGAAGCTTTCTTT.

The chain employs TRBV11-3 and TRBJ2-5, with D tentatively TRBD2 (5 bases). The V gene's germline CDR1 is SGHNT and CDR2 YENEEA. The CDR3 is made up of 15 amino acids. The V and J ends lost 0 bases and 2 bases respectively, with 10 bases between them. The CDR3 sequence is CASSLESGPQETQYF. Here the CDR3 DNA reads TGTGCCAGCAGCTTAGAAAGCGGACCACAAGAGACCCAGTACTTC.

Ten or more counts support this clonotype. The V call is TRBV12-3 or TRBV12-4, the J call TRBJ1-2; maybe TRBD1 (5 bases). The V end was cut by 5 bases, the J end by 3 bases, with 10 bases between. The CDR3 spans 13 residues. Written as DNA, the CDR3 is TGTGCCAGCAGTACGGGGGATTACTATGGCTACACCTTC. It codes for CASSTGDYYGYTF.

This clonotype was seen more than once but under ten times. The chain is built from TRBV27 and TRBJ1-4; the D gene is possibly TRBD1 (5 bases). The germline V gene encodes CDR1 MNHEY and CDR2 SMNVEV (reference sequence). Trimming removed 2 bases from V and 7 bases from J, with 11 bases in between. This CDR3 is built from 14 residues. The chain's CDR3 is CASSLRGLGEKLFF. In DNA, the CDR3 is TGTGCCAGCAGTTTACGGGGGTTAGGTGAAAAACTGTTTTTT.

This clonotype was seen repeatedly, ten times or more. This chain connects TRBV6-6 to TRBJ1-2, with unresolved D. V lost 7 bases to trimming and J lost 9 bases, with 15 bases between them. The CDR3 consists of 12 residues. Germline CDR1 MNHNY, CDR2 SVGAGI (reference sequence). The CDR3 protein is CASISRRARYTF. CDR3 DNA: TGTGCCAGCATCTCGAGAAGGGCGCGCTACACCTTC.

This clonotype has ten or more counts. The chain joins TRBV12-5 to TRBJ1-2; 8 bases match TRBD1. V lost 6 bases, J lost 6 bases, and 6 bases stayed unmatched. The CDR3 contains 13 residues. Germline CDR1 LGHNT, CDR2 FRNRAP. CDR3 region: CASGTTGVDGYTF. Here the CDR3 DNA reads TGTGCTAGTGGAACGACAGGGGTGGATGGCTACACCTTC.

Many counts were recorded for this clonotype. The chain employs TRBV7-9 and TRBJ2-1; perhaps TRBD2 as D (6 bases). The CDR3 has 14 residues. Between the trimmed V and J ends, which lost 4 bases and 6 bases, there was a span of 13 bases. Germline-derived CDR1 and CDR2 are SEHNR and FQNEAQ (reference sequence). The CDR3 loop reads CASSSGTPGNEQFF. In DNA, the CDR3 is TGTGCCAGCAGCTCGGGGACTCCAGGCAATGAGCAGTTCTTC.

The table lists this clonotype with many counts. This sequence joins TRBV7-9 and TRBJ1-2, with TRBD1 as a possible D gene (6 bases). Germline V gene lookup returns CDR1 SEHNR and CDR2 FQNEAQ (reference sequence). This CDR3 is built from 16 residues. Trimming removed 2 bases at V and 3 bases at J, with 16 bases between. DNA for the CDR3: TGTGCCAGCAGCTTAATCAGGGGAGGGCTTTACTATGGCTACACCTTC. Protein product: CASSLIRGGLYYGYTF.

Ten or more counts support this clonotype. The genes are TRBV9 and TRBJ1-3, with a weak D call TRBD1 (5 bases). Trimming pared 6 bases from V and 4 bases from J, leaving 8 bases between. Germline loops: CDR1 SGDLS, CDR2 YYNGEE. This CDR3 is built from 12 residues. The CDR3 region is CASNQGGNTIYF. The CDR3 bases are TGTGCCAGCAACCAGGGCGGAAACACCATATATTTT.

This clonotype has ten or more counts. This chain connects TRBV20-1 to TRBJ2-1; 8 nucleotides match TRBD1. V was pared by 6 bases and J by 6 bases, with 10 bases of the junction left unmatched. The CDR3 runs to 14 residues. CDR1 and CDR2 from the germline V gene are DFQATT and SNEGSKA (reference sequence). This CDR3 is CSAPRTGPPNEQFF. CDR3 DNA: TGCAGTGCCCCTCGGACAGGGCCGCCCAATGAGCAGTTCTTC.

This clonotype occurred many times. The rearrangement uses TRBV7-2 and TRBJ1-2, with 7 bases lining up with TRBD1. J was trimmed by 4 bases and V by 5 bases; bases with no gene match: 10. Per the germline V gene, CDR1 is SGHTA and CDR2 is FQGNSA. The CDR3 consists of 15 residues. The CDR3 spells CASSQGQVIPYGYTF. CDR3 coding DNA: TGTGCCAGCAGCCAAGGACAGGTCATTCCCTATGGCTACACCTTC.

The sample holds a few counts of this clonotype. The chain carries TRBV6-5 and TRBJ2-2; D is ambiguous. V was shortened by 6 bases and J by 6 bases, with 17 bases between the two germline ends. From germline, CDR1 is MNHEY and CDR2 SVGAGI. The CDR3 contains 15 residues. The CDR3 DNA sequence: TGTGCCAGCAGAATAACTGCCAGCGCCCCCGGGGAGCTGTTTTTT. This translates into CASRITASAPGELFF.

The sample holds many counts of this clonotype. The gene calls are TRBV20-1 and TRBJ1-1; the D is unclear. The ends were cut back, 0 bases at V and 1 base at J, with 15 bases in the middle. Germline CDR1 reads DFQATT; CDR2 reads SNEGSKA (reference sequence). The CDR3 is 16 amino acids. DNA of the CDR3: TGCAGTGCTAGAGATAATGGGTATTCTAGGAACACTGAAGCTTTCTTT. Amino acids: CSARDNGYSRNTEAFF.

This clonotype has a handful of counts. J is TRBJ2-5 and V is TRBV2; 8 positions match TRBD1. The V gene end was trimmed by 6 bases and the J gene end by 5 bases; junction bases not matched to a gene: 11. CDR3 length: 15 amino acids. CDR1 and CDR2 (germline): SNHLY, FYNNEI. The CDR3 spells CASRLQGGVEETQYF. The CDR3 coding sequence is TGTGCCAGCAGGCTACAGGGGGGCGTAGAGGAGACCCAGTACTTC.